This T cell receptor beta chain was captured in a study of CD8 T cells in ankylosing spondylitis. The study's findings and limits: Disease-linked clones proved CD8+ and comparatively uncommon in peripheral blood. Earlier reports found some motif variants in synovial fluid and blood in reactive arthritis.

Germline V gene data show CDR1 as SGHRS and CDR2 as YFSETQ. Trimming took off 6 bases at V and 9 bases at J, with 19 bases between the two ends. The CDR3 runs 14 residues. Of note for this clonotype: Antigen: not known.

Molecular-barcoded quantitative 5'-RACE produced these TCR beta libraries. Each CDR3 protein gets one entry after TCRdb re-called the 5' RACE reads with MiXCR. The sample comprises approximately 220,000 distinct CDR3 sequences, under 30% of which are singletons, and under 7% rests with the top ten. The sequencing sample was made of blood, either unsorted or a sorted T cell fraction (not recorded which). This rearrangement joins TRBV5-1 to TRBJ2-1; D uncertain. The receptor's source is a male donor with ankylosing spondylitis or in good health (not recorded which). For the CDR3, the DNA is TGCGCCAGCACTTTCTTAACGGCCCACAGTGAGCAGTTCTTC. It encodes CASTFLTAHSEQFF.